The present T cell receptor (beta chain) was sequenced within a study of OX40 agonist ivuxolimab in advanced cancers. Turning to the study itself: Ivuxolimab is an agonistic anti-OX40 (CD134) antibody, and patients were treated with it. Study observations and caveats: Some patients without response likewise showed low normalized clonal expansion.

V lost 0 bases and J lost 0; bases outside the gene matches: 12. Germline CDR1 SGHRS, CDR2 YFSETQ. The CDR3 has 18 amino acids. Sequenced by immunoSEQ multiplex PCR; TCRdb stores in-frame clones only, minus some. This table holds about 69,000 clones, 80% to 95% found once. Worth noting for this clone: Its antigen remains unknown.

The clonotype was recovered from an adult with an advanced solid tumor such as melanoma, head and neck, liver or kidney cancer. The material was CD4+ or CD8+ T cells sorted from blood, obtained in a trial of the OX40 agonist ivuxolimab. The chain employs TRBV5-1 and TRBJ2-7; 7 bases are a match to TRBD1. The CDR3 coding sequence is TGCGCCAGCAGCTTGGCGGGACAGCCCCGAGAGAACTCCTACGAGCAGTACTTC. Translation gives CASSLAGQPRENSYEQYF.